The entry that follows covers one TCR beta chain sequence. Antigen unknown. The V gene's germline CDR1 is GTSNPN and CDR2 SVGIG (reference sequence). Germline trimming cut 0 bases from V and 11 bases from J; bases unmatched to any gene: 3. This CDR3 has 13 amino acids. Unstimulated regulatory T cells (CD4+CD25+CD127-), CD4+CD25- non-regulatory cells, CD4 and CD8 cells were FACS-sorted from thawed PBMCs. The data are from a study of Tregs in tolerant kidney transplant recipients. Study-wide findings and caveats: The small number of patients limits these findings pending further validation.

Some clones are missing from TCRdb's copy, which holds only in-frame ones; the method was immunoSEQ multiplex PCR. The table has 100,000 to 150,000 clones, around 91% seen once. Sequencing was carried out using CD4+ T cells from blood. The rearrangement links TRBV30 to TRBJ1-6, with 8 bases aligning to TRBD1. This sequence originates from a human donor in good health. Here the CDR3 reads CAWSVAGGTPLHF. The CDR3 DNA is TGTGCCTGGAGTGTTGCAGGGGGCACACCCCTCCACTTT.